The 11 T cell receptor beta chains below come from one sample, sequenced in a study of Ad26.COV2.S vaccination and SARS-CoV-2 variants. The sample's treatment: 15 to 20 received Ad26.COV2.S at low or high dose, single or two shots; roughly 5 received placebo; per-sample allocation not given. Day 63 following the first vaccine or placebo injection was when the samples were taken. TCRdb keeps only in-frame clones here, not all; method: immunoSEQ multiplex PCR. The profile shows about 350,000 clones, 80% to 90% of them singletons. Sequencing was performed on peripheral blood, taken in a trial of Ad26.COV2.S vaccine versus placebo. Source of these receptors: a person between 18 and 65 years old who received the Ad26.COV2.S COVID-19 vaccine or a placebo.

V usage is TRBV12-3 or TRBV12-4 and J usage is TRBJ2-7; no definite D call. V shed 5 bases and J shed 0 bases, with 8 bases lying between them. The CDR3 covers 13 residues. DNA of the CDR3: TGTGCCAGCAGTCCCACGAGCTCCTACGAGCAGTACTTC. Its translation: CASSPTSSYEQYF.

The gene calls are TRBV28 and TRBJ1-1, with TRBD1 identical over 9 bases. Germline CDR1 MDHEN, CDR2 SYDVKM. The CDR3 totals 15 residues. V lost 6 bases, J lost 1 base, and 6 bases stayed unmatched. This chain's CDR3 is CASSYRGRGNTEAFF. CDR3 bases: TGTGCCAGCAGCTACAGGGGGCGCGGGAACACTGAAGCTTTCTTT.

This chain connects TRBV5-1 to TRBJ2-5; 11 bases are shared with TRBD1. Unmatched junction bases numbered 9, after V lost 3 bases and J lost 5 bases. CDR3 length: 16 amino acids. The germline CDR1 and CDR2 sequences are SGHRS and YFSETQ. The CDR3 protein is CASSSGTGGKRETQYF. The DNA of the CDR3 is TGCGCCAGCAGCTCGGGGACAGGGGGTAAACGGGAGACCCAGTACTTC.

V usage is TRBV24-1 and J usage is TRBJ1-4; a weak D match, TRBD1 (6 bases). The CDR3 sequence is 14 residues long. The germline V and J ends were trimmed by 10 bases and 6 bases, with 17 bases remaining between them. Looked up from germline, CDR1 is KGHDR and CDR2 is SFDVKD. CDR3 amino acids: CATFAGAWDEKLFF. In DNA form, the CDR3 reads TGTGCCACTTTTGCAGGGGCTTGGGATGAAAAACTGTTTTTT.

This clone has just one count. The rearrangement joins TRBV5-1 to TRBJ2-5, with D possibly being TRBD2 (5 bases). The germline V gene has CDR1 SGHRS and CDR2 YFSETQ. With 3 bases removed from V and 5 bases from J, the gap between germline ends came to 17 bases. The CDR3 contains 15 residues. DNA for the CDR3: TGCGCCAGCAGCTCCAAGGGCCAAGAGCGGGAGACCCAGTACTTC. It translates to CASSSKGQERETQYF.

The gene calls are TRBV4-1 and TRBJ2-7; D gene ambiguous. Trimming stripped 0 bases from V and 4 bases from J, with 13 bases between. This CDR3 spans 15 amino acids. CDR1 is MGHRA, CDR2 YSYEKL, per germline. CDR3 nucleotides: TGCGCCAGCAGCCAAGATCTAAATGTCCGGTACGAGCAGTACTTC. This sequence encodes CASSQDLNVRYEQYF.

V is TRBV19 and J is TRBJ2-7; weak D call: TRBD1 (6 bases). Trimming stripped 3 bases from V and 3 bases from J, with 9 bases between. The CDR3 extends over 13 amino acids. Germline CDR1 reads LNHDA; CDR2 reads SQIVND (reference sequence). CDR3 coding DNA: TGTGCCAGTAGTATGGCGACAGGCTACGAGCAGTACTTC. Translating gives CASSMATGYEQYF.

The chain joins TRBV18 to TRBJ1-3; D not resolved. Germline V CDR1 and CDR2: KGHSH, LQKENI. The CDR3 runs to 17 residues. The germline V and J ends were trimmed by 6 bases and 0 bases, with 18 bases remaining between them. The CDR3 protein is CASSHNRPGNSGNTIYF. The DNA for the CDR3 is TGTGCCAGCTCGCACAACCGTCCGGGGAACTCTGGAAACACCATATATTTT.

The J gene is TRBJ2-5, the V gene TRBV2; TRBD1 agrees at 7 bases. The CDR3 has 15 residues. Unmatched junction bases numbered 6, after V lost 1 base and J lost 4 bases. Per the germline V gene, CDR1 is SNHLY and CDR2 is FYNNEI. The CDR3 coding sequence is TGTGCCAGCAGTGAAGAACGGGACAGAGGAGAGACCCAGTACTTC. Translating it yields CASSEERDRGETQYF.

V gene TRBV6-6 combines with J gene TRBJ2-3; perhaps TRBD2 as D (5 bases). Trimming pared 0 bases from V and 6 bases from J, leaving 7 bases between. The length of the CDR3 is 13 residues. CDR1 is MNHNY and CDR2 is SVGAGI in the germline V gene (reference sequence). CDR3 nucleotide sequence: TGTGCCAGCAGTTACTCAGCGGCGGATACGCAGTATTTT. It is translated as CASSYSAADTQYF.

V usage is TRBV4-3 and J usage is TRBJ2-1; D may match TRBD1 or TRBD2 (5 bases each). V lost 1 base to trimming and J lost 9 bases, with 22 bases between them. There are 17 residues in the CDR3. Germline loops: CDR1 LGHNA, CDR2 YSLEER. As DNA, the CDR3 is TGCGCCAGCAGCCAAGTCACCGGGACGGCTGCCGCCGCTGAGCAGTTCTTC. It specifies CASSQVTGTAAAAEQFF.